Listed here are 20 T cell receptor beta chains from one sample, sequenced in a study of response to subunit inactivated influenza vaccine. One entry per CDR3 protein results from TCRdb running MiXCR on the RT-PCR reads. The data hold a few hundred thousand distinct CDR3 sequences, with about 20% observed a single time. The sequenced sample was PBMCs from blood, obtained about 20 months after vaccination. These receptor sequences come from a man in his fifties or sixties who received an inactivated influenza vaccine.

This clonotype appeared a few times. The chain carries TRBV7-2 and TRBJ1-3, with D tentatively TRBD1 (5 bases). This CDR3 region has 16 residues. The germline V and J ends were trimmed by 5 bases and 0 bases, with 14 bases remaining between them. In germline, CDR1 is SGHTA, CDR2 FQGNSA. The CDR3 sequence: CASSDLGQASGNTIYF. The CDR3 DNA sequence: TGTGCCAGCAGCGATCTTGGACAAGCCTCTGGAAACACCATATATTTT.

J is TRBJ1-2 and V is TRBV10-2; D not certain. There are 14 residues in the CDR3. V shed 3 bases and J shed 5 bases, with 13 bases lying between them. Germline CDR1 and CDR2: WSHSY and SAAADI. The CDR3 DNA is TGCGCCAGCAGTGAAGCTCCAGATCTTTATGGCTACACCTTC. This codes for CASSEAPDLYGYTF.

This clonotype was seen only a few times. This chain connects TRBV10-3 to TRBJ1-4; 8 bases map to TRBD1. Germline lookup yields CDR1 ENHRY and CDR2 SYGVKD. This CDR3 is built from 14 residues. After removal of 6 bases from V and 5 bases from J, the junction contained 5 bases not matched to a gene. The CDR3 nucleotides are TGTGCCATCAGCGGACAGGGTTCGAATGAAAAACTGTTTTTT. Translation: CAISGQGSNEKLFF.

The chain recombines TRBV5-1 with TRBJ2-3; 11 nucleotides match TRBD2. Germline CDR1 SGHRS, CDR2 YFSETQ. This CDR3 contains 17 residues. Unmatched junction bases numbered 8, after V lost 4 bases and J lost 1 base. The CDR3 bases are TGCGCCAGCAGCATGGGCATACTAGCGGGGGGCACAGATACGCAGTATTTT. This encodes CASSMGILAGGTDTQYF.

The V call is TRBV18, the J call TRBJ1-2, with 8 bases aligning to TRBD1. Unmatched junction bases numbered 9, after V lost 3 bases and J lost 3 bases. There are 16 residues in the CDR3. Looked up from germline, CDR1 is KGHSH and CDR2 is LQKENI. The CDR3 region has the DNA TGTGCCAGCTCACCTACTCCGGGACAGGCCTACTATGGCTACACCTTC. Residues: CASSPTPGQAYYGYTF.

This rearrangement joins TRBV20-1 to TRBJ2-1; TRBD2 agrees at 11 bases. The V gene's germline CDR1 is DFQATT and CDR2 SNEGSKA (reference sequence). V trimming: 5 bases; J trimming: 8 bases; junction bases outside the gene matches: 14. The CDR3 is 16 residues long. Here the CDR3 DNA reads TGCAGTGCTCCGACCTCTTTTAGCGGGAGGGCCCATGAGCAGTTCTTC. It translates to CSAPTSFSGRAHEQFF.

The chain employs TRBV7-2 and TRBJ2-1, with D possibly TRBD2 on 6 matching bases. Germline CDR1 reads SGHTA; CDR2 reads FQGNSA. The V end was cut by 1 base, the J end by 4 bases, with 11 bases between. There are 15 residues in the CDR3. The CDR3 reads CASSLVAAGYNEQFF. Written as DNA, the CDR3 is TGTGCCAGCAGCTTAGTGGCCGCGGGATACAATGAGCAGTTCTTC. The whole variable domain, filled in from reference TRBV7-2 and TRBJ2-1, reads GAGVSQSPSNKVTEKGKDVELRCDPISGHTALYWYRQSLGQGLEFLIYFQGNSAPDKSGLPSDRFSAERTGGSVSTLTIQRTQQEDSAVYLCASSLVAAGYNEQFFGPGTRLTVL.

This chain connects TRBV5-1 to TRBJ2-2; D is possibly TRBD1 (6 bases). Per the germline V gene, CDR1 is SGHRS and CDR2 is YFSETQ. V lost 0 bases and J 4 bases, leaving 13 bases between the germline ends. This CDR3 region has 16 residues. The DNA for the CDR3 is TGCGCCAGCAGCTTGGTTCAGGGGAAGCCCACCGGGGAGCTGTTTTTT. As protein: CASSLVQGKPTGELFF.

This clonotype came up many times. V usage is TRBV4-2 and J usage is TRBJ1-5; D is unclear. Per germline, CDR1 LGHNA and CDR2 YNFKEQ. The CDR3 length is 14 residues. V was pared by 0 bases and J by 4 bases, with 7 bases between. This CDR3 is CASSQDGGNQPQHF. In nucleotides, the CDR3 is TGTGCCAGCAGCCAAGATGGAGGTAATCAGCCCCAGCATTTT.

There are a few counts of this clonotype. The chain combines TRBV7-9 with TRBJ1-1; 8 nucleotides align to TRBD1. V lost 5 bases and J lost 10; bases outside the gene matches: 6. Germline V CDR1 and CDR2: SEHNR, FQNEAQ (reference sequence). The CDR3 extends over 12 amino acids. In DNA, the CDR3 is TGTGCCAGCAGCCCGGCGGACAGGGCAGCTTTCTTT. As protein: CASSPADRAAFF. Full variable domain (remainder filled in from reference TRBV7-9 and TRBJ1-1): DTGVSQNPRHKITKRGQNVTFRCDPISEHNRLYWYRQTLGQGPEFLTYFQNEAQLEKSRLLSDRFSAERPKGSFSTLEIQRTEQGDSAMYLCASSPADRAAFFGQGTRLTVV.

This clonotype has just a few counts. V is TRBV20-1 and J is TRBJ2-3; D might be TRBD1 or TRBD2, each matching 5 bases. Trimming pared 8 bases from V and 5 bases from J, leaving 14 bases between. The CDR3 is 12 residues long. The germline gives CDR1 DFQATT, CDR2 SNEGSKA (reference sequence). The CDR3 DNA reads TGCAGTATAGAGCAGGGAGTAGATACGCAGTATTTT. Its translation is CSIEQGVDTQYF.

This clonotype turned up a few times. This chain connects TRBV20-1 to TRBJ2-7; no firm D call. V lost 3 bases and J lost 1, with 10 bases in between. This CDR3 has 13 amino acids. The germline V gene has CDR1 DFQATT and CDR2 SNEGSKA (reference sequence). The CDR3 is CSASELISYEQYF. The CDR3 DNA follows: TGCAGTGCTAGCGAACTCATTTCCTACGAGCAGTACTTC.

V gene TRBV5-4 combines with J gene TRBJ2-5, with D unclear. Germline lookup yields CDR1 SGHNT and CDR2 YYREEE (reference sequence). V was clipped by 5 bases and J by 3 bases, with 20 bases between them. The CDR3 totals 16 residues. The CDR3 bases are TGTGCCAGCAGATCCACCCTTTCCGAGGTTAAAGAGACCCAGTACTTC. Its protein is CASRSTLSEVKETQYF.

The V gene is TRBV7-2, the J gene TRBJ2-7; 8 bases line up with TRBD1. V shed 6 bases, J shed 2 bases, and the junction held 9 bases outside the gene matches. Per the germline V gene, CDR1 is SGHTA and CDR2 is FQGNSA. There are 15 residues in the CDR3. The CDR3 reads CASRSDRALPYEQYF. The CDR3 nucleotides read TGTGCCAGCAGATCGGACAGGGCTTTGCCCTACGAGCAGTACTTC.

The V and J genes are TRBV12-3 or TRBV12-4 and TRBJ2-3, with D uncertain. With 7 bases removed from V and 3 bases from J, the gap between germline ends came to 17 bases. This CDR3 contains 15 residues. The CDR3, as DNA: TGTGCCAGCACCTCCGGAGAACTAACGACAGATACGCAGTATTTT. Amino acids: CASTSGELTTDTQYF.

This sequence joins TRBV6-1 and TRBJ2-5; D remains ambiguous. Trimming took off 4 bases at V and 2 bases at J, with 8 bases between the two ends. This CDR3 contains 13 residues. The germline gives CDR1 MNHNS, CDR2 SASEGT. DNA of the CDR3: TGTGCCAGCAGTGGAACAGCTCAAGAGACCCAGTACTTC. This gives the protein CASSGTAQETQYF.

This chain joins TRBV7-2 and TRBJ2-2; 8 bases agree with TRBD1. The length of the CDR3 is 16 residues. After removal of 5 bases from V and 3 bases from J, the junction contained 8 bases not matched to a gene. Germline V CDR1 and CDR2: SGHTA, FQGNSA. CDR3 region: CASSPQGARDTGELFF. The DNA for the CDR3 is TGTGCCAGCAGCCCCCAGGGGGCGCGGGACACCGGGGAGCTGTTTTTT.

The CDR3 protein is CASSVRGSNQPQHF. The CDR3, as DNA: TGTGCCAGCAGTGTTAGGGGGAGTAATCAGCCCCAGCATTTT. The chain recombines TRBV2 with TRBJ1-5; possible D gene TRBD1, 6 bases. Trimming left V 4 bases short and J 4 bases short, with 11 bases between. This CDR3 has 14 residues. In germline, CDR1 is SNHLY, CDR2 FYNNEI.

This clonotype was observed a handful of times. V and J are TRBV5-1 and TRBJ2-7; the D gene is possibly TRBD1 (6 bases). Between the trimmed V and J ends, which lost 3 bases and 6 bases, there was a span of 10 bases. Germline assignment: CDR1 SGHRS and CDR2 YFSETQ. The length of the CDR3 is 12 residues. CDR3 nucleotides: TGCGCCAGCAGCTCCAACAGGGTCGAGCAGTACTTC. This gives the protein CASSSNRVEQYF.

V gene TRBV12-3 or TRBV12-4 combines with J gene TRBJ2-2; no firm D call. V was shortened by 3 bases and J by 6 bases, with 14 bases between the two germline ends. The CDR3 consists of 15 residues. This CDR3 is CASSFQRFGSGELFF. CDR3 in DNA: TGTGCCAGCAGTTTCCAGCGCTTCGGCTCCGGGGAGCTGTTTTTT.